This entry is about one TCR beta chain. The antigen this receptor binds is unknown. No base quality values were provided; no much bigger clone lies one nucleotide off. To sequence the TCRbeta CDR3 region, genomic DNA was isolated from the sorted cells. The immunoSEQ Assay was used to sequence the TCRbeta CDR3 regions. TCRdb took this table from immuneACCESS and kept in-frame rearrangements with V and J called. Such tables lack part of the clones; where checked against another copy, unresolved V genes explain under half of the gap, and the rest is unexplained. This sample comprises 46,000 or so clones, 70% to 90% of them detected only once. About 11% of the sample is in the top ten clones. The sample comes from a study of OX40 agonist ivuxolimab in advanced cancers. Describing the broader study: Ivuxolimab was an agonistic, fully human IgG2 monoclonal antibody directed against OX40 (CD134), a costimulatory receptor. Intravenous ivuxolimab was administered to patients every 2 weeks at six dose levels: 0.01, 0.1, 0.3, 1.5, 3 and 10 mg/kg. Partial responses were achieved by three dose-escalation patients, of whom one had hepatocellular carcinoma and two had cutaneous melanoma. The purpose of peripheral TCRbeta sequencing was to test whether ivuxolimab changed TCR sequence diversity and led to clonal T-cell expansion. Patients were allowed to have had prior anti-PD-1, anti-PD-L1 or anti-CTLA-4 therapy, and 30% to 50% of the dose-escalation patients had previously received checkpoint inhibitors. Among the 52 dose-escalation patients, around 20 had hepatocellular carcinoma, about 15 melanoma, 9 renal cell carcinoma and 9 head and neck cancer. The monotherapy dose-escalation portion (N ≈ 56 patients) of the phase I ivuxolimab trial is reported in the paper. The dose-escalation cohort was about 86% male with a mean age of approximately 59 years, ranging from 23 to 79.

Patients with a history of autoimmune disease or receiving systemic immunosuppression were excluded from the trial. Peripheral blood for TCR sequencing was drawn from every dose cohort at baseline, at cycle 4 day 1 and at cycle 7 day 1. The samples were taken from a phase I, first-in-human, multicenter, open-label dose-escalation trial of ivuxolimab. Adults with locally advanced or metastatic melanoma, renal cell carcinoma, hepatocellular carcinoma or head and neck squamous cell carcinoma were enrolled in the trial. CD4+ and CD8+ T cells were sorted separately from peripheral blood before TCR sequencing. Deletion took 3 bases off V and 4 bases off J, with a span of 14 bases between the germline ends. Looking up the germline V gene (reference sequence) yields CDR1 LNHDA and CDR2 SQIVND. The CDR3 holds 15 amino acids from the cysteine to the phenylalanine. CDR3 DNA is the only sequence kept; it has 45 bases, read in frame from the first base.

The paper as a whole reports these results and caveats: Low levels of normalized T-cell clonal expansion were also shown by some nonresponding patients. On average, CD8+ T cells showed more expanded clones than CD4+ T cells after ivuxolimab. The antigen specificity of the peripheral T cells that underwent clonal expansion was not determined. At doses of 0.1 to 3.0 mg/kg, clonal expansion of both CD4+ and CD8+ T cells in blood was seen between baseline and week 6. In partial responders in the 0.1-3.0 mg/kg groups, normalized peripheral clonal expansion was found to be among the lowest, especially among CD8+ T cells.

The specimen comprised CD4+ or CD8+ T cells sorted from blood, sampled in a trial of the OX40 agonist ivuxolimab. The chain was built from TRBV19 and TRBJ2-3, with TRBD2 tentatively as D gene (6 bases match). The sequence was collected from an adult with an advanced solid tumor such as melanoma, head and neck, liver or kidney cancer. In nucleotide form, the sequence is TGTGCCAGTAGTATGGGGGGAGGCGGGCCAGATACGCAGTATTTT. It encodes CASSMGGGGPDTQYF.